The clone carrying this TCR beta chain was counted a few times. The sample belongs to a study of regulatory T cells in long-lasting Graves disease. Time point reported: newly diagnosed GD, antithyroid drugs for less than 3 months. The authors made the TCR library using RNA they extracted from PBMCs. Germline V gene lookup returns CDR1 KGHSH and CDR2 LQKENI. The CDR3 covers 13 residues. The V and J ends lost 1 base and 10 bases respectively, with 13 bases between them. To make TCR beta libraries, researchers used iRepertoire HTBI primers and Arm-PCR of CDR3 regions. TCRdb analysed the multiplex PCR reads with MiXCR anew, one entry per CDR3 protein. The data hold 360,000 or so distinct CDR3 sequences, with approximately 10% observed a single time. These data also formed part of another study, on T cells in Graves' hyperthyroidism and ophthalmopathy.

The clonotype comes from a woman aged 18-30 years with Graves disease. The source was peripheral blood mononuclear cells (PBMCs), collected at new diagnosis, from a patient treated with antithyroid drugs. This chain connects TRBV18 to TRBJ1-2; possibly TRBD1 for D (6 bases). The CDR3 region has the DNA TGTGCCAGCTCACCACGGGGGCAGGGCCACTACACCTTC. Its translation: CASSPRGQGHYTF.